Below are 28 T cell receptor beta chains sequenced from a single sample in a study of regulatory T cells in long-lasting Graves disease. As for time point: persistent/refractory GD, antithyroid drugs over 5 years with positive TRAb. The authors made the TCR library using RNA they extracted from PBMCs. Building of the TCR beta libraries involved iRepertoire HTBI primers and Arm-PCR of CDR3 regions. TCRdb independently ran MiXCR on the multiplex PCR reads; one entry per CDR3 protein. The table includes about 340,000 distinct CDR3 sequences, about 20% detected once. Sequences were derived from peripheral blood mononuclear cells (PBMCs), sampled when the disease was refractory, from a patient treated with antithyroid drugs. Receptors were obtained from a female donor with Graves disease.

With respect to this clonotype: Being one base from a much bigger clone, this may be a read error. The chain has TRBV6-1 and TRBJ1-5; D possibly corresponds to TRBD1 (5 bases). There are 16 residues in the CDR3. The germline V gene has CDR1 MNHNS and CDR2 SASEGT. CDR3 in amino acids: CASSLTFRGSNQPRHF. In DNA, the CDR3 is TGTGCCAGCAGTCTAACTTTCCGGGGGAGCAATCAGCCCCGGCATTTT.

In this sample, this clonotype turned up a few times. This sequence joins TRBV5-1 and TRBJ2-4, with D maybe TRBD1 (6 bases). The germline gives CDR1 SGHRS, CDR2 YFSETQ. The CDR3 has 17 residues. Trimming removed 0 bases from V and 0 bases from J, with 13 bases in between. CDR3 sequence (DNA): TGCGCCAGCAGCTTGGATACAGGGACCTTAGCCAAAAACATTCAGTACTTC. It is translated as CASSLDTGTLAKNIQYF. Filled out from reference TRBV5-1 and TRBJ2-4, the complete variable domain reads KAGVTQTPRYLIKTRGQQVTLSCSPISGHRSVSWYQQTPGQGLQFLFEYFSETQRNKGNFPGRFSGRQFSNSRSEMNVSTLELGDSALYLCASSLDTGTLAKNIQYFGAGTRLSVL.

This clonotype was observed a handful of times. The genes are TRBV5-1 and TRBJ2-7, with D perhaps TRBD1 or TRBD2 (6 bases each). V lost 0 bases, J lost 5 bases, and 15 bases lay in between. The CDR3 covers 15 residues. Per the germline V gene, CDR1 is SGHRS and CDR2 is YFSETQ. CDR3 sequence reads: CASSLGGTSYHEQYF. The DNA of the CDR3 is TGCGCCAGCAGCTTGGGCGGGACAAGCTACCACGAGCAGTACTTC. The full variable domain, with the rest looked up from reference TRBV5-1 and TRBJ2-7, is KAGVTQTPRYLIKTRGQQVTLSCSPISGHRSVSWYQQTPGQGLQFLFEYFSETQRNKGNFPGRFSGRQFSNSRSEMNVSTLELGDSALYLCASSLGGTSYHEQYFGPGTRLTVT.

The chain is built from TRBV11-3 and TRBJ2-2, with 9 positions matching TRBD1. V trimming: 8 bases; J trimming: 1 base; junction bases outside the gene matches: 8. CDR3 length: 16 amino acids. Germline loops: CDR1 SGHNT, CDR2 YENEEA. CDR3 amino acids: CASGSRTGVNTGELFF. The CDR3 coding sequence is TGTGCCAGCGGCTCTCGGACAGGGGTGAACACCGGGGAGCTGTTTTTT.

The genes are TRBV19 and TRBJ1-3; possible D gene TRBD1, 5 bases. V lost 7 bases and J lost 2, with 9 bases in between. Germline-derived CDR1 and CDR2 are LNHDA and SQIVND (reference sequence). The CDR3 loop spans 13 amino acids. The CDR3 sequence is CASMRGAGNTIYF. The CDR3 DNA follows: TGTGCCAGTATGCGAGGGGCTGGAAACACCATATATTTT.

This clonotype was seen at least ten times. The rearrangement links TRBV20-1 to TRBJ2-7; the match to TRBD1 covers 8 bases. The CDR3 consists of 13 residues. CDR1 and CDR2 (germline): DFQATT, SNEGSKA (reference sequence). The junction had 5 bases not matched to a gene; V was cut back by 2 bases and J by 5 bases. CDR3 sequence (DNA): TGCAGTGCTAGACAGGGGGCAGTCAACGAGCAGTACTTC. Its protein product is CSARQGAVNEQYF.

This rearrangement joins TRBV10-1 to TRBJ2-7; no definite D call. This CDR3 has 14 residues. Germline V lookup: CDR1 WNHNN, CDR2 SYGVQD (reference sequence). V lost 6 bases and J lost 2, with 14 bases in between. The CDR3 is CASREDIATYEQYF. The CDR3 DNA sequence: TGCGCCAGCAGGGAAGACATTGCAACCTACGAGCAGTACTTC.

The V gene is TRBV4-1, the J gene TRBJ2-3, with TRBD2 matching over 9 bases. Germline V gene lookup returns CDR1 MGHRA and CDR2 YSYEKL. Unmatched junction bases numbered 8, after V lost 3 bases and J lost 7 bases. This CDR3 region has 15 residues. The CDR3 sequence is CASSQRGGSPNTQYF. The CDR3 nucleotides read TGCGCCAGCAGCCAGCGGGGGGGGAGTCCGAATACGCAGTATTTT.

This clonotype was found a few times. At one end the junction does not follow the germline gene, possibly because of a read error. The chain couples TRBV7-7 to TRBJ2-2, with D unresolved. In germline, CDR1 is SSHAT, CDR2 FNYEAQ (reference sequence). The CDR3 is 17 residues long. The CDR3 spells CASSLAPDGRYTGELFF. The CDR3 bases are TGTGCTAGCAGCTTAGCCCCTGACGGGCGCTACACCGGGGAGCTGTTTTTT.

This clonotype was detected many times. V usage is TRBV12-3 or TRBV12-4 and J usage is TRBJ2-5; D gene unclear. This CDR3 contains 16 residues. V lost 4 bases, J lost 7 bases, and 22 bases lay in between. The CDR3 loop is CASSSYLTSPRGTQYF. CDR3 sequence (DNA): TGTGCCAGCAGTTCCTATTTAACGTCCCCTAGAGGGACCCAGTACTTC.

This clonotype has more than one count but fewer than ten. The chain uses TRBV5-1 and TRBJ1-4; D call uncertain. Trimming pared 0 bases from V and 0 bases from J, leaving 12 bases between. Germline CDR1 and CDR2: SGHRS and YFSETQ. This CDR3 is built from 17 residues. CDR3 region: CASSLGSFATTNEKLFF. In DNA, the CDR3 is TGCGCCAGCAGCTTGGGATCCTTTGCAACAACTAATGAAAAACTGTTTTTT. Based on the CDR3 plus reference TRBV5-1 and TRBJ1-4, the full variable domain is KAGVTQTPRYLIKTRGQQVTLSCSPISGHRSVSWYQQTPGQGLQFLFEYFSETQRNKGNFPGRFSGRQFSNSRSEMNVSTLELGDSALYLCASSLGSFATTNEKLFFGSGTQLSVL.

This clonotype was found a few times. The rearrangement links TRBV3-1 to TRBJ1-1; a possible D gene is TRBD1 (5 bases). CDR3 length: 15 residues. Germline V gene data show CDR1 as LGHDT and CDR2 as YNNKEL (reference sequence). Trimming shortened V by 1 base and J by 7 bases, and 16 bases separated the two germline ends. The CDR3 DNA follows: TGTGCCAGCAGCCAAGGAGGGGTCCGTGTAGTTGAAGCTTTCTTT. It encodes CASSQGGVRVVEAFF.

A remark on this clonotype: A much larger clone sits a single nucleotide away, making a read error possible. The chain employs TRBV29-1 and TRBJ2-5; 10 bases line up with TRBD2. Germline-derived CDR1 and CDR2 are SQVTM and ANQGSEA. The CDR3 runs to 14 residues. The CDR3 is CSGGGTSDQEAQYF. CDR3 nucleotide sequence: TGCAGCGGTGGGGGGACTAGCGACCAAGAGGCCCAGTACTTC.

The chain couples TRBV12-5 to TRBJ1-3, with D perhaps TRBD1 (6 bases). The germline CDR1 and CDR2 sequences are LGHNT and FRNRAP. V shed 2 bases and J shed 8 bases, with 13 bases lying between them. The CDR3 covers 14 residues. The CDR3 bases are TGTGCTAGTGGTTTGCCCACGGAGGGGGACACCATATATTTT. This translates into CASGLPTEGDTIYF.

A word on this clonotype: This clone may be a read error of a much larger clone one base away. The chain recombines TRBV10-3 with TRBJ2-5; 8 nucleotides align to TRBD1. The CDR3 runs 14 residues. Unmatched junction bases numbered 8, after V lost 4 bases and J lost 7 bases. CDR1 ENHRY and CDR2 SYGVKD come from the germline V gene. The CDR3 sequence is CAISGAGGLGTQYF. The CDR3 region has the DNA TGTGCCATCAGTGGGGCAGGGGGCCTAGGGACCCAGTACTTC.

This clonotype was recorded many times. The CDR3 sequence: CASNLRLGTGSYEQYF. The CDR3 DNA reads TGTGCCAGCAACCTGCGTTTGGGGACAGGGAGCTACGAGCAGTACTTC. The chain carries TRBV28 and TRBJ2-7, with 9 bases that match TRBD1. V dropped 7 bases and J dropped 3; count of bases not matched to a gene: 13. The CDR3 is 16 residues long. Germline V CDR1 and CDR2: MDHEN, SYDVKM.

The sample holds many counts of this clonotype. J is TRBJ2-7 and V is TRBV2; no firm D call. The CDR3 covers 12 residues. Trimming pared 6 bases from V and 0 bases from J, leaving 6 bases between. CDR1 and CDR2 from the germline V gene are SNHLY and FYNNEI. The CDR3 sequence: CASRQNSYEQYF. The CDR3, as DNA: TGTGCCAGCAGACAGAACTCCTACGAGCAGTACTTC.

As regards this clonotype: This is likely an artifact of a read error, given a far larger clone one base away. This chain connects TRBV6-4 to TRBJ2-2; 7 bases match TRBD1. With V trimmed by 8 bases and J by 3 bases, 15 bases remained unmatched. CDR1 is MRHNA and CDR2 is SNTAGT in the germline V gene. The CDR3 has 17 residues. In DNA form, the CDR3 reads TGTGCCAGCTCCAGTTGGCTCGGACAGGAGTACACCGGGGAGCTGTTTTTT. It is translated as CASSSWLGQEYTGELFF.

This clonotype was observed a few times. The J gene is TRBJ1-1, the V gene TRBV7-2; the D is unclear. Germline loops: CDR1 SGHTA, CDR2 FQGNSA. This CDR3 is built from 15 residues. The V and J ends lost 5 bases and 2 bases respectively, with 15 bases between them. Here the CDR3 reads CASSPGRIVNTEAFF. The CDR3 DNA sequence: TGTGCCAGCAGCCCCGGACGGATCGTCAACACTGAAGCTTTCTTT.

This chain joins TRBV10-3 and TRBJ2-2, with TRBD2 matching over 12 bases. This CDR3 contains 14 residues. CDR1 and CDR2 from the germline V gene are ENHRY and SYGVKD. The V and J ends lost 8 bases and 4 bases, in that order; junction bases with no gene match: 2. As DNA, the CDR3 is TGTGCCATCGGACTAGCGGGGTCCACCGGGGAGCTGTTTTTT. Its translation: CAIGLAGSTGELFF.

Only a few counts were recorded for this clonotype. The rearrangement joins TRBV6-1 to TRBJ1-6; D remains unclear. Germline values: CDR1 MNHNS, CDR2 SASEGT. V lost 8 bases to trimming and J lost 7 bases, with 12 bases between them. The CDR3 contains 13 residues. Here the CDR3 DNA reads TGTGCCAGCCTCGGAGTGTCGAATTCACCCCTCCACTTT. It is translated as CASLGVSNSPLHF.

At least ten counts were recorded for this clonotype. This rearrangement joins TRBV12-3 or TRBV12-4 to TRBJ1-4, with D perhaps matching TRBD1 (5 bases). Deletions cut 3 bases from V and 8 bases from J, with 16 bases between. The CDR3 totals 15 residues. CDR3 loop: CASSFQRWGEEKLFF. The CDR3 DNA reads TGTGCCAGCAGTTTTCAAAGATGGGGCGAAGAAAAACTGTTTTTT.

This clonotype was observed a single time. The junction departs from germline at one end; a sequencing error may be responsible. The chain has TRBV12-3 or TRBV12-4 and TRBJ1-2; D perhaps matches TRBD1 (5 bases). The CDR3 totals 15 residues. CDR3 region: CASSFSALTVMGYIF. The CDR3 coding sequence is TGTGCCAGCAGTTTTTCTGCCCTGACAGTGATGGGCTACATCTTC.

This clonotype was counted many times. The rearrangement links TRBV18 to TRBJ1-1; the D gene is possibly TRBD1 (6 bases). V shed 8 bases and J shed 1 base, with 11 bases lying between them. The CDR3 runs to 13 residues. The V gene's germline CDR1 is KGHSH and CDR2 LQKENI. The CDR3 here is CASLQQGNTEAFF. The DNA for the CDR3 is TGTGCCAGCCTGCAACAGGGGAACACTGAAGCTTTCTTT.

In its sample, this clonotype was seen a few times. J is TRBJ1-1 and V is TRBV7-9, with a weak D call TRBD1 (5 bases). V was pared by 8 bases and J by 4 bases, with 8 bases between. This CDR3 spans 11 amino acids. CDR1 SEHNR and CDR2 FQNEAQ come from the germline V gene (reference sequence). The CDR3 is CASGGVTEAFF. CDR3 nucleotides: TGTGCCAGCGGGGGGGTCACTGAAGCTTTCTTT.

There are many counts of this clonotype. The chain is built from TRBV18 and TRBJ1-4, with D tentatively TRBD1 (5 bases). Germline V lookup: CDR1 KGHSH, CDR2 LQKENI. There are 15 residues in the CDR3. V shed 0 bases and J shed 5 bases, with 10 bases lying between them. The CDR3 nucleotides read TGTGCCAGCTCACCACCGACAGCCCGCAATGAAAAACTGTTTTTT. Protein sequence: CASSPPTARNEKLFF.

This chain uses TRBV7-2 with TRBJ2-3; D is perhaps TRBD2 (6 bases). The V gene's germline CDR1 is SGHTA and CDR2 FQGNSA. V was pared by 0 bases and J by 8 bases, with 9 bases between. This CDR3 has 13 amino acids. The CDR3 loop is CASSLAGRGTQYF. The CDR3, as DNA: TGTGCCAGCAGCTTAGCTGGGCGGGGTACGCAGTATTTT.

Note on this clonotype: A much bigger clone sits one base away, suggesting this may be a read error. This rearrangement joins TRBV3-1 to TRBJ1-1, with a tentative D call TRBD1 (5 bases). This CDR3 spans 12 amino acids. Germline V lookup: CDR1 LGHDT, CDR2 YNNKEL (reference sequence). V dropped 4 bases and J dropped 10 bases, with 13 bases sitting between them. The DNA of the CDR3 is TGTGCCAGCAGCCGGCTGGGGGGTGGAGCTTTCTTT. Its protein is CASSRLGGGAFF.